This TCR beta chain is from a study of cytomegalovirus exposure and HLA in healthy donors. Study-level findings and limits: Presence/absence analyses took donor sequencing depth as roughly uniform.

Use of 60 Vbeta and 13 Jbeta primers characterized the PCR. Sequencing was performed with immunoSEQ multiplex PCR; in TCRdb, only in-frame clones are kept and a portion is missing. The repertoire holds some 130,000 clones, with roughly 83% as singletons. On this clone itself: Its target is not known.

Germline lookup yields CDR1 SEHNR and CDR2 FQNEAQ (reference sequence). The CDR3 spans 15 residues. The trim removed 2 bases at V and 4 bases at J, leaving 4 bases unmatched. This TCR was recovered from a man younger than 35 in good health and CMV-seronegative. Input material: PBMCs. The V gene is TRBV7-9, the J gene TRBJ1-4, with 7 nucleotides matching TRBD1. This chain's CDR3 is CASSLPGTDNEKLFF. The CDR3 DNA reads TGTGCCAGCAGCTTACCAGGGACAGATAATGAAAAACTGTTTTTT.